What follows describes a single T cell receptor beta chain. The antigen is unknown. The sample originates from a study of T cells in Graves' hyperthyroidism and ophthalmopathy. In the study overall: Staff took peripheral blood when the initial diagnosis was made, before any treatment began. Study-wide findings and caveats: Blood also showed most of the thyroid clonotypes that were expanded above 0.001.

Trimming stripped 0 bases from V and 9 bases from J, with 5 bases between. The CDR3 contains 11 residues. Regions amplified from RNA transcripts were the TCR beta CDR3 regions. First-round RT-PCR of the TCR CDR3 relied on the HTBI primer set. MiXCR, run by TCRdb on the multiplex PCR reads, gives a single entry per CDR3 protein. The data show over 150,000 distinct CDR3 sequences, roughly 17% seen once. Diagnoses were made from clinical symptoms, serum measures (thyroxine and TRAb), thyroid ultrasound and orbital computed tomography. V gene TRBV12-3 or TRBV12-4 combines with J gene TRBJ2-5, with D maybe TRBD2 (5 bases). Sequencing input: blood. This TCR came from a woman between 45 and 60 years old with Graves' hyperthyroidism. Here the CDR3 DNA reads TGTGCCAGCAGTTTAGCGGAGGCCCAGTACTTC. It specifies CASSLAEAQYF.